These 10 T cell receptor beta chains originate from one sample sequenced in a study of immune evolution from preneoplasia to lung adenocarcinoma. Sequenced by immunoSEQ multiplex PCR; TCRdb stores in-frame clones only, minus some. The sample has some 3,500 clones; roughly 80% are singletons. Input material: FFPE adjacent normal lung tissue. The receptors come from a donor older than 65 with lung adenocarcinoma.

The J gene is TRBJ2-1, the V gene TRBV9; D not certain. CDR1 and CDR2 (germline): SGDLS, YYNGEE. Between the trimmed V and J ends, which lost 4 bases and 8 bases, there was a span of 13 bases. This CDR3 contains 13 residues. CDR3 nucleotide sequence: TGTGCCAGCAGCTCTCCCCTTGACGATGAGCAGTTCTTC. Protein sequence: CASSSPLDDEQFF.

V gene TRBV6-4 combines with J gene TRBJ2-7, with TRBD2 matching over 12 bases. The DNA end is a closer match to TRBJ2-1, so the J assignment may be wrong. The germline CDR1 and CDR2 sequences are MRHNA and SNTAGT. CDR3 length: 15 residues. For the CDR3, the DNA is TGTGCCAGCAGTGTCGGACTAGCGGGGCGGGATGAGCAGTTCTTC. Protein: CASSVGLAGRDEQFF.

The genes are TRBV30 and TRBJ1-5; 8 bases are a match to TRBD1. The trim removed 2 bases at V and 4 bases at J, leaving 10 bases unmatched. Germline assignment: CDR1 GTSNPN and CDR2 SVGIG (reference sequence). The CDR3 has 16 residues. The CDR3 DNA sequence: TGTGCCTGGAGTTGGACAGGGCTGGAGTGGAATCAGCCCCAGCATTTT. It translates to CAWSWTGLEWNQPQHF. Combining the CDR3 with reference TRBV30 and TRBJ1-5 gives the whole variable domain SQTIHQWPATLVQPVGSPLSLECTVEGTSNPNLYWYRQAAGRGLQLLFYSVGIGQISSEVPQNLSASRPQDRQFILSSKKLLLSDSGFYLCAWSWTGLEWNQPQHFGDGTRLSIL.

The rearrangement uses TRBV2 and TRBJ1-1, with 7 nucleotides matching TRBD1. V was clipped by 6 bases and J by 6 bases; unmatched bases: 13. This CDR3 contains 15 residues. CDR1 and CDR2 from the germline V gene are SNHLY and FYNNEI. This chain's CDR3 is CASRTSTGDYAEAFF. As DNA, the CDR3 is TGTGCCAGCAGGACAAGTACAGGGGATTATGCTGAAGCTTTCTTT.

This chain uses TRBV6-1 with TRBJ2-7, with 11 bases fitting TRBD2. J gave up 5 bases and V 10 bases, and 4 bases lay outside the gene matches. Germline CDR1 reads MNHNS; CDR2 reads SASEGT. The CDR3 runs 12 residues. DNA for the CDR3: TGTGCCACACGACTAGCGGGAAACGAGCAGTACTTC. It specifies CATRLAGNEQYF.

The J gene is TRBJ2-5, the V gene TRBV7-2; D not certain. Trimming stripped 2 bases from V and 4 bases from J, with 5 bases between. The CDR3 runs to 12 residues. Germline V CDR1 and CDR2: SGHTA, FQGNSA. The CDR3 is CASSLLGETQYF. The DNA for the CDR3 is TGTGCCAGCAGCTTACTCGGAGAGACCCAGTACTTC.

The chain combines TRBV7-8 with TRBJ1-2, with a possible D match to TRBD1 (6 bases). Germline V CDR1 and CDR2: SGHVS, FQNEAQ. CDR3 length equals 14 residues. The V end was cut by 5 bases, the J end by 5 bases, with 15 bases between. Written as DNA, the CDR3 is TGTGCCAGCAGCCCCATCGCCGGGACATATGGCTACACCTTC. It specifies CASSPIAGTYGYTF.

A single count supports this clone. This chain links TRBV27 with TRBJ2-1; a weak D match, TRBD1 (6 bases). CDR3 length: 17 residues. From germline, CDR1 is MNHEY and CDR2 SMNVEV (reference sequence). Trimming left V 7 bases short and J 4 bases short, with 23 bases between. The CDR3 DNA is TGTGCCAGCAAGGGAGTTCTAAAAGGGGGAGTTTACAATGAGCAGTTCTTC. This codes for CASKGVLKGGVYNEQFF.

The chain recombines TRBV10-3 with TRBJ1-2; D remains ambiguous. V lost 4 bases and J lost 6, with 12 bases in between. CDR3 length: 13 amino acids. From germline, CDR1 is ENHRY and CDR2 SYGVKD. The CDR3 is CAISADTRDGYTF. CDR3 nucleotides: TGTGCCATCAGTGCAGACACTCGGGATGGCTACACCTTC.

This chain joins TRBV14 and TRBJ2-7, with 12 bases that match TRBD2. The trim removed 3 bases at V and 6 bases at J, leaving 12 bases unmatched. From germline, CDR1 is SGHDN and CDR2 FVKESK. This CDR3 contains 17 residues. CDR3 bases: TGTGCCAGCAGCCAGCGGCTAGCGGGAGGGCCCCAGGGCGAGCAGTACTTC. It yields the protein CASSQRLAGGPQGEQYF.